Each of the 20 T cell receptor beta chains below was sequenced from the same sample in a study. TCRdb ran MiXCR on the RT-PCR reads and lists one entry per CDR3 protein. This sample has hundreds of thousands of distinct CDR3 sequences; about 14% occur once, and the top ten carry about 3.6%. Specimen: memory CD4+ T cells from blood. The origin of the receptors is a female donor in good health, serving as a healthy control.

The table lists this clonotype with many counts. The J gene is TRBJ2-1, the V gene TRBV7-2, with D unclear. In germline, CDR1 is SGHTA, CDR2 FQGNSA. The CDR3 loop spans 15 amino acids. Trimming cost V 1 base and J 2 bases, with 9 bases left between them. The CDR3 loop is CASSLGLLPYNEQFF. The CDR3 nucleotides read TGTGCCAGCAGCTTAGGACTGTTGCCCTACAATGAGCAGTTCTTC. The full variable domain, with the rest looked up from reference TRBV7-2 and TRBJ2-1, is GAGVSQSPSNKVTEKGKDVELRCDPISGHTALYWYRQSLGQGLEFLIYFQGNSAPDKSGLPSDRFSAERTGGSVSTLTIQRTQQEDSAVYLCASSLGLLPYNEQFFGPGTRLTVL.

The V call is TRBV9, the J call TRBJ2-2, with 9 bases lining up with TRBD2. The CDR3 covers 14 residues. Germline-derived CDR1 and CDR2 are SGDLS and YYNGEE. With V trimmed by 6 bases and J by 4 bases, 4 bases remained unmatched. The CDR3 nucleotides read TGTGCCAGCACCGCGACTAGCGGCACCGGGGAGCTGTTTTTT. Protein sequence: CASTATSGTGELFF.

This clonotype was found a few times. The chain has TRBV30 and TRBJ2-7; TRBD2 matches at 12 bases. This CDR3 is built from 14 residues. V lost 7 bases and J lost 6; bases outside the gene matches: 10. Germline V gene sequence: CDR1 GTSNPN, CDR2 SVGIG (reference sequence). The CDR3 sequence: CASTPRTSGIEQYF. The CDR3 DNA follows: TGTGCCTCCACCCCCCGGACTAGCGGGATCGAGCAGTACTTC.

This clonotype showed up many times. This chain links TRBV12-3 or TRBV12-4 with TRBJ2-7; 7 nucleotides align to TRBD2. This CDR3 has 12 amino acids. V dropped 5 bases and J dropped 6; count of bases not matched to a gene: 4. DNA of the CDR3: TGTGCCAGCAGTGACGGGGAGGGCGAGCAGTACTTC. Its translation: CASSDGEGEQYF.

As to this clonotype: This may arise from a read error, as a much more abundant clone is one base away. The chain joins TRBV5-1 to TRBJ2-2; D gene uncertain. Between the trimmed V and J ends, which lost 3 bases and 9 bases, there was a span of 12 bases. The germline V gene has CDR1 SGHRS and CDR2 YFSETQ. The length of the CDR3 is 13 residues. CDR3 amino acids: CASSSRSNWELFF. The CDR3 nucleotides are TGCGCCAGCAGCTCTCGATCCAACTGGGAGCTGTTTTTT. Full variable domain (outside the CDR3, taken from reference TRBV5-1 and TRBJ2-2): KAGVTQTPRYLIKTRGQQVTLSCSPISGHRSVSWYQQTPGQGLQFLFEYFSETQRNKGNFPGRFSGRQFSNSRSEMNVSTLELGDSALYLCASSSRSNWELFFGEGSRLTVL.

In this sample, this clonotype turned up once. J is TRBJ2-7 and V is TRBV2; 8 positions agree with TRBD1. After removal of 10 bases from V and 1 base from J, the junction contained 9 bases not matched to a gene. The CDR3 runs to 14 residues. From germline, CDR1 is SNHLY and CDR2 FYNNEI. Here the CDR3 DNA reads TGTGCCATAACGCAGGACAGGGCTTCCTACGAGCAGTACTTC. Amino acid sequence: CAITQDRASYEQYF.

This clonotype was recorded a few times. Just one base apart from a much larger clone, this may be a read error. V usage is TRBV7-6 and J usage is TRBJ2-1, with D possibly TRBD2 on 6 matching bases. Looked up from germline, CDR1 is SGHVS and CDR2 is FNYEAQ. CDR3 length: 13 residues. As DNA, the CDR3 is TGTGCCAGCAGTTTCCGGGCCGGAGGGGAGCAGCTCTTC. It is translated as CASSFRAGGEQLF.

The chain combines TRBV18 with TRBJ1-1; no clear D. V was clipped by 3 bases and J by 0 bases, with 20 bases between them. CDR3 length equals 18 residues. The V gene's germline CDR1 is KGHSH and CDR2 LQKENI. In nucleotides, the CDR3 is TGTGCCAGCTCACCGTGGCGGAGCGCCGAAGGAGTGAACACTGAAGCTTTCTTT. This gives the protein CASSPWRSAEGVNTEAFF.

This clonotype has a handful of counts. The CDR3 here is CASSYTTWGGAFF. Here the CDR3 DNA reads TGTGCCAGCAGTTACACGACATGGGGGGGAGCTTTCTTT. The V gene is TRBV6-5, the J gene TRBJ1-1, with D perhaps matching TRBD1 (5 bases). The CDR3 runs to 13 residues. The V and J ends lost 2 bases and 10 bases respectively, with 14 bases between them. Germline assignment: CDR1 MNHEY and CDR2 SVGAGI.

The table lists this clonotype with a few counts. The rearrangement uses TRBV7-3 and TRBJ2-1; 7 bases agree with TRBD1. This CDR3 region has 13 residues. J gave up 11 bases and V 4 bases, and 8 bases lay outside the gene matches. Germline V gene sequence: CDR1 SGHTA, CDR2 FQGTGA. Here the CDR3 reads CASSSGWGQQQFF. CDR3 DNA: TGTGCCAGCAGCTCGGGGTGGGGACAGCAGCAGTTCTTC. Filled out from reference TRBV7-3 and TRBJ2-1, the complete variable domain reads GAGVSQTPSNKVTEKGKYVELRCDPISGHTALYWYRQSLGQGPEFLIYFQGTGAADDSGLPNDRFFAVRPEGSVSTLKIQRTERGDSAVYLCASSSGWGQQQFFGPGTRLTVL.

Many counts were recorded for this clonotype. This chain uses TRBV12-3 or TRBV12-4 with TRBJ1-1; TRBD1 might be the D (5 bases). The CDR3 runs to 14 residues. V was pared by 5 bases and J by 5 bases, with 15 bases between. The CDR3 loop reads CASSHAGGRTEAFF. The CDR3 region has the DNA TGTGCCAGCAGTCACGCTGGGGGTAGGACTGAAGCTTTCTTT.

This clonotype was counted between two and nine times. The rearrangement links TRBV5-1 to TRBJ2-5; D gene unclear. The V and J ends lost 0 bases and 5 bases respectively, with 8 bases between them. This CDR3 region has 13 residues. The germline V gene encodes CDR1 SGHRS and CDR2 YFSETQ. The CDR3 is CASSLDLGETQYF. For the CDR3, the DNA is TGCGCCAGCAGCTTGGATCTCGGGGAGACCCAGTACTTC.

The count of this clonotype is one. This chain connects TRBV20-1 to TRBJ1-1, with TRBD1 identical over 11 bases. The length of the CDR3 is 19 residues. Per the germline V gene, CDR1 is DFQATT and CDR2 is SNEGSKA (reference sequence). With 5 bases clipped from V and 3 bases from J, the junction kept 20 bases outside the gene matches. CDR3 nucleotide sequence: TGCAGTGCTCGCGGACCTCCGGGACAGGGGGGGGTGGTTGACACTGAAGCTTTCTTT. It translates to CSARGPPGQGGVVDTEAFF.

This chain connects TRBV12-3 or TRBV12-4 to TRBJ1-5; 7 bases agree with TRBD1. J was trimmed by 5 bases and V by 4 bases; bases with no gene match: 2. This CDR3 region has 13 residues. The CDR3 reads CASSSGQDQPQHF. The CDR3 nucleotides read TGTGCCAGCAGTTCAGGACAGGATCAGCCCCAGCATTTT.

The sample holds a few counts of this clonotype. The V call is TRBV6-6, the J call TRBJ1-2, with D possibly being TRBD1 (6 bases). This CDR3 has 12 amino acids. Trimming removed 8 bases at V and 5 bases at J, with 12 bases between. Germline CDR1 reads MNHNY; CDR2 reads SVGAGI (reference sequence). CDR3 sequence reads: CASGGGKYGYTF. CDR3 sequence (DNA): TGTGCCAGCGGAGGGGGGAAGTATGGCTACACCTTC.

This clonotype appeared a few times. The chain has TRBV6-1 and TRBJ1-2; weak D call: TRBD1 (5 bases). This CDR3 spans 13 amino acids. The V end lost 6 bases, the J end lost 7 bases, and 15 bases lay between the germline ends. Germline V gene data show CDR1 as MNHNS and CDR2 as SASEGT. The CDR3, as DNA: TGTGCCAGCAGCCCTACAGGACGGCGTGGCTACACCTTC. This encodes CASSPTGRRGYTF.

This clonotype was seen at least ten times. The chain links TRBV12-3 or TRBV12-4 to TRBJ1-6, with 9 bases that match TRBD1. The CDR3 extends over 13 amino acids. Losses at the gene ends were 6 bases for V and 10 bases for J; bases not matched to a gene: 4. Written as DNA, the CDR3 is TGTGCCAGCAGAGGGACAGGGAGGTCACCCCTCCACTTT. The encoded protein is CASRGTGRSPLHF.

The CDR3, as DNA: TGCGCCAGCAGCCGTGGGACAGGGGGCCTTTACACTGAAGCTTTCTTT. This gives the protein CASSRGTGGLYTEAFF. The J gene is TRBJ1-1, the V gene TRBV4-3, with 12 bases aligning to TRBD1. CDR1 and CDR2 (germline): LGHNA, YSLEER. This CDR3 spans 16 amino acids. V gave up 4 bases and J gave up 3 bases; unmatched junction bases: 6.

This clonotype was detected ten times or more. This chain uses TRBV6-5 with TRBJ2-1; unclear D gene. CDR1 is MNHEY and CDR2 is SVGAGI in the germline V gene. Trimming cost V 4 bases and J 0 bases, with 10 bases left between them. The CDR3 has 15 amino acids. The CDR3 nucleotides read TGTGCCAGCAGTTTCGACGGGCGCTCCTACAATGAGCAGTTCTTC. It encodes CASSFDGRSYNEQFF.

The V call is TRBV5-6, the J call TRBJ1-1; D unclear. This CDR3 spans 13 amino acids. The germline gives CDR1 SGHDT, CDR2 YYEEEE. With 4 bases removed from V and 7 bases from J, the gap between germline ends came to 14 bases. CDR3 sequence: CASSQGWQSEAFF. CDR3 DNA: TGTGCCAGCAGCCAAGGGTGGCAAAGTGAAGCTTTCTTT.